This TCR beta chain was sequenced in a study of blood T cell repertoires in COVID-19. Study overall: COVID-19 samples, acute and convalescent, were from the United States, Italy and Spain.

The CDR3 is made up of 16 amino acids. With V trimmed by 2 bases and J by 1 base, 6 bases remained unmatched. Germline CDR1 MNHNY, CDR2 SVGAGI (reference sequence). TCRdb keeps only in-frame clones here, not all; method: immunoSEQ multiplex PCR. The sample lists around 75,000 clones; 84% were seen once. This clonotype was sampled from a man between 45 and 60 years old with COVID-19, enrolled during active disease. This chain uses TRBV6-6 with TRBJ2-7; 9 bases are shared with TRBD1. Sequenced input: peripheral blood. The CDR3 DNA reads as TGTGCCAGCAGTTACGGCGCGGGACAGGGATCCTACGAGCAGTACTTC. This sequence encodes CASSYGAGQGSYEQYF.